These T cell receptor beta chains were read from a single sample in a study of T cells after yellow fever vaccination. One entry per CDR3 protein, called by TCRdb with MiXCR from the 5' RACE reads. The repertoire includes 250,000 to 400,000 distinct CDR3 sequences, 3.5% to 5% of them detected once, and 15% to 20% sits in the top ten. This specimen was PBMCs, taken 15 days after the yellow fever booster vaccination. All receptors come from a man between 18 and 29 years old who received the YFV17D yellow fever vaccine. CDR3s include the opening cysteine and the closing phenylalanine or tryptophan. Each record gives: clone size, V gene, J gene, D gene, CDR3 DNA, CDR3 protein. D genes are given only for firm matches. A row's size may be missing; if present it is once, few, many or a size class.

clone size: NA; V gene: TRBV7-2; J gene: TRBJ2-7; D gene: NA; CDR3 DNA: TGTGCCAGCAGCTTCCGGGTCCGCGGTGAGCAGTACTTC; CDR3 protein: CASSFRVRGEQYF
clone size: many; V gene: TRBV18; J gene: TRBJ1-5; D gene: NA; CDR3 DNA: TGTGCCAGCTCACCATGGGGAACCGATCAGCCCCAGCATTTT; CDR3 protein: CASSPWGTDQPQHF
clone size: NA; V gene: TRBV7-6; J gene: TRBJ2-2; D gene: NA; CDR3 DNA: TGTGCCAGCAGCTTAGCGGGGGGTTCGTACACCGGGGAGCTGTTTTTT; CDR3 protein: CASSLAGGSYTGELFF
clone size: many; V gene: TRBV29-1; J gene: TRBJ2-7; D gene: NA; CDR3 DNA: TGCAGCGTTGAATATACAGAAGGATACGAGCAGTACTTC; CDR3 protein: CSVEYTEGYEQYF
clone size: few; V gene: TRBV5-1; J gene: TRBJ2-3; D gene: TRBD1; CDR3 DNA: TGCGCCAGCAGCCGAACCGGGACAGGGGGCTTATCAGATACGCAGTATTTT; CDR3 protein: CASSRTGTGGLSDTQYF
clone size: NA; V gene: TRBV6-1; J gene: TRBJ1-2; D gene: NA; CDR3 DNA: TGTGCCAGCACTATGGGGGGAAGGGGCTATGGCTACACCTTC; CDR3 protein: CASTMGGRGYGYTF
clone size: few; V gene: TRBV27; J gene: TRBJ2-2; D gene: TRBD1; CDR3 DNA: TGTGCCAGCGCCCGGGACAGGTACCTACTGAACACCGGGGAGCTGTTTTTT; CDR3 protein: CASARDRYLLNTGELFF
clone size: few; V gene: TRBV9; J gene: TRBJ2-3; D gene: NA; CDR3 DNA: TGTGCCAGCAGCGCCCGGGCCGCCGAAACAGATACGCAGTATTTT; CDR3 protein: CASSARAAETDTQYF
clone size: many; V gene: TRBV4-2; J gene: TRBJ1-1; D gene: NA; CDR3 DNA: TGTGCCAGCAGCCAAGAACAAGGCAACTTGAACACTGAAGCTTTCTTT; CDR3 protein: CASSQEQGNLNTEAFF
clone size: NA; V gene: TRBV6-2/TRBV6-3; J gene: TRBJ2-2; D gene: NA; CDR3 DNA: TGTGCCAGCAGACGGCGGGGGAACACCGGGGAGCTGTTTTTT; CDR3 protein: CASRRRGNTGELFF
clone size: NA; V gene: TRBV5-1; J gene: TRBJ2-3; D gene: TRBD2; CDR3 DNA: TGCGCCAGCAGCCGGCGGGGCGGGGGTCAGAAAACAGATACGCAGTATTTT; CDR3 protein: CASSRRGGGQKTDTQYF
clone size: few; V gene: TRBV5-1; J gene: TRBJ1-2; D gene: NA; CDR3 DNA: TGCGCCAGCAGGCCCGAGGGTACTCTTAACTATGGCTACACCTTC; CDR3 protein: CASRPEGTLNYGYTF
clone size: many; V gene: TRBV5-1; J gene: TRBJ1-1; D gene: NA; CDR3 DNA: TGCGCCAGCAGCTGGATAGCGAGGGGAGATACTGAAGCTTTCTTT; CDR3 protein: CASSWIARGDTEAFF
clone size: few; V gene: TRBV5-6; J gene: TRBJ1-2; D gene: NA; CDR3 DNA: TGTGCCAGCAGCTTGAGGGGAACAGGGTACTTCGGTGGCTACACCTTC; CDR3 protein: CASSLRGTGYFGGYTF
clone size: many; V gene: TRBV9; J gene: TRBJ1-6; D gene: NA; CDR3 DNA: TGTGCCAGCAGCGGTGGGGCCTATAATTCACCCCTCCACTTT; CDR3 protein: CASSGGAYNSPLHF
clone size: NA; V gene: TRBV20-1; J gene: TRBJ1-1; D gene: NA; CDR3 DNA: TGCAGTGCTAGAGGACGGTTCATGAACACTGAAGCTTTCTTT; CDR3 protein: CSARGRFMNTEAFF
clone size: few; V gene: TRBV7-2; J gene: TRBJ2-5; D gene: TRBD1; CDR3 DNA: TGTGCCAGCGGCTGGACAGGGGATGAGACCCAGTACTTC; CDR3 protein: CASGWTGDETQYF
clone size: many; V gene: TRBV7-9; J gene: TRBJ1-2; D gene: NA; CDR3 DNA: TGTGCCAGCAGCTTAGGGCGGGGGAGCCACGGCTATGGCTACACCTTC; CDR3 protein: CASSLGRGSHGYGYTF
clone size: many; V gene: TRBV5-1; J gene: TRBJ2-7; D gene: NA; CDR3 DNA: TGCGCCAGCAGCCTAGGGGTTTACTCCTACGAGCAGTACTTC; CDR3 protein: CASSLGVYSYEQYF
clone size: NA; V gene: TRBV5-1; J gene: TRBJ2-5; D gene: TRBD2; CDR3 DNA: TGCGCCAGCAGCTTTACAGCGGGGGGCCAAGAGACCCAGTACTTC; CDR3 protein: CASSFTAGGQETQYF
clone size: few; V gene: TRBV20-1; J gene: TRBJ2-3; D gene: NA; CDR3 DNA: TGCAGTGCTGATTATAGCACAGATACGCAGTATTTT; CDR3 protein: CSADYSTDTQYF
clone size: many; V gene: TRBV5-6; J gene: TRBJ1-1; D gene: NA; CDR3 DNA: TGTGCCAGCAGCTTGACACAGAACACTGAAGCTTTCTTT; CDR3 protein: CASSLTQNTEAFF
clone size: many; V gene: TRBV15; J gene: TRBJ2-3; D gene: NA; CDR3 DNA: TGTGCCACCAGCAGAGGGGTTTACCTACATTTT; CDR3 protein: CATSRGVYLHF
clone size: many; V gene: TRBV9; J gene: TRBJ1-6; D gene: NA; CDR3 DNA: TGTGCCAGCAGCCCCCGACAGAATTCACCCCTCCACTTT; CDR3 protein: CASSPRQNSPLHF
clone size: many; V gene: TRBV11-2; J gene: TRBJ1-1; D gene: NA; CDR3 DNA: TGTGCCAGCAGCTTAGTTCCCGCGCGGGGACGGTTAAAGAACACTGAAGCTTTCTTT; CDR3 protein: CASSLVPARGRLKNTEAFF
clone size: many; V gene: TRBV5-1; J gene: TRBJ1-2; D gene: NA; CDR3 DNA: TGCGCCAGCAGCTTCAAGGAGAACTATGGCTACACCTTC; CDR3 protein: CASSFKENYGYTF
clone size: NA; V gene: TRBV29-1; J gene: TRBJ2-7; D gene: NA; CDR3 DNA: TGCAGCGTTGTGACGGGTTACGAGCAGTACTTC; CDR3 protein: CSVVTGYEQYF
clone size: many; V gene: TRBV4-1; J gene: TRBJ2-2; D gene: NA; CDR3 DNA: TGCGCCAGCAGCCCCGTAACTCGGCTCGGGGAGCTGTTTTTT; CDR3 protein: CASSPVTRLGELFF
clone size: NA; V gene: TRBV7-6; J gene: TRBJ2-3; D gene: TRBD1; CDR3 DNA: TGTGCCAGCAGCTCCGGGACAGGGCATATAGATACGCAGTATTTT; CDR3 protein: CASSSGTGHIDTQYF
clone size: NA; V gene: TRBV27; J gene: TRBJ2-7; D gene: NA; CDR3 DNA: TGTGCCAGCAGTCTGACAGAAAGCTCCTACGAGCAGTACTTC; CDR3 protein: CASSLTESSYEQYF
clone size: many; V gene: TRBV10-3; J gene: TRBJ1-6; D gene: NA; CDR3 DNA: TGTGCCATTCGAGGGGAAGCGGGATTCTCCCTCCACTTT; CDR3 protein: CAIRGEAGFSLHF
clone size: NA; V gene: TRBV4-1; J gene: TRBJ2-1; D gene: TRBD2; CDR3 DNA: TGCGCCAGCAGCCAAGGAGGACTAGCTTTTAGGGATGAGCAGTTCTTC; CDR3 protein: CASSQGGLAFRDEQFF
clone size: NA; V gene: TRBV12-3/TRBV12-4; J gene: TRBJ2-6; D gene: NA; CDR3 DNA: TGTGCCAGCAGTTCCCTGCGGAGAGGGTTTTTAGCTGGGGCCAACGTCCTGACTTTC; CDR3 protein: CASSSLRRGFLAGANVLTF
clone size: many; V gene: TRBV4-1; J gene: TRBJ2-7; D gene: TRBD2; CDR3 DNA: TGCGCCAGCAGCCCCGGGACTAGCGGGGGGATTTACGAGCAGTACTTC; CDR3 protein: CASSPGTSGGIYEQYF
clone size: NA; V gene: TRBV5-1; J gene: TRBJ1-4; D gene: NA; CDR3 DNA: TGCGCCAGCATCTCTACCGGGAAAGAAAAACTGTTTTTT; CDR3 protein: CASISTGKEKLFF
clone size: NA; V gene: TRBV24-1; J gene: TRBJ2-2; D gene: NA; CDR3 DNA: TGTGCCACCAGTGATTTCACCGGGGGCTTCACCGGGGAGCTGTTTTTT; CDR3 protein: CATSDFTGGFTGELFF